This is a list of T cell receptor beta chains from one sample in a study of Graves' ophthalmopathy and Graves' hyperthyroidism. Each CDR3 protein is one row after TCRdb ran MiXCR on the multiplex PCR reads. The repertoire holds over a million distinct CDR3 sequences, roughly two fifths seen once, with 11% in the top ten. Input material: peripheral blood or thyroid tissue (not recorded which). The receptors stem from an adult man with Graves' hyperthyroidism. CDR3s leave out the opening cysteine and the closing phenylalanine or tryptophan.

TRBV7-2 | ASSLSGMNTEAF
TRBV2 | ASRTGHQETQY
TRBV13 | ASSRQTGLA
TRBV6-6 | ATEGEGNSPLH
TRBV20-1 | SAMGSQAGFTQPQH
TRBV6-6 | ASTDSRVRGSNQPQY
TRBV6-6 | ASSTGTSVDGKDQETQY
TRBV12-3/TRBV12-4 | ASSLIASGGPYEQY
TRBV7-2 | ASSPGQAYTEAF
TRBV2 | ASSDGQDYSNQPQH
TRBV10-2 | ASSETEETQY
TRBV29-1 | SGGQKNTEAF
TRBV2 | ASSGGGGANVLT
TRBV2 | ASSEGYEQY
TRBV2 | ASSEFVGELT
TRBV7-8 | ASSLDSFDGYT
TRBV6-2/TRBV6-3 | ASSYNEDREMSSPLH
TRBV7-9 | ASSLEREGYEQY
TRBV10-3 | ASSRLGTSGSSNTGELF
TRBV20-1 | SATGGNQPQQY
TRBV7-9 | AGSLVGPGETQY
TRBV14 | ASSQRGTQETQY
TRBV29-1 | STFGGLMNTEAF
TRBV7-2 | ASSFRPTKPTGELF
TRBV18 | ASSPAGFGTQY
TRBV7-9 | ASSPDITEAF
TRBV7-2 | ASTGGQGGNYGYT
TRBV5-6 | ASSGAGRGQPQH
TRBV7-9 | ASSSSTAANTEAF